The 32 T cell receptor beta chains below all came from one sample that was sequenced in a study of blood T cell repertoires in COVID-19. Here immunoSEQ multiplex PCR was the method, and the copy in TCRdb shows in-frame clones only, minus some. The table records about 480,000 clones, roughly 89% of them present only once. Sequenced: peripheral blood. Every receptor here comes from a woman aged 50 to 60 with COVID-19, enrolled during active disease.

This chain links TRBV21-1 with TRBJ1-1. TRBV21-1 is reported as a pseudogene. The CDR3 is made up of 15 amino acids. In DNA form, the CDR3 reads TGTGCCAGCAGCAGCCATTGGAGGCGGCGAACTGAAGCTTTCTTT. This gives the protein CASSSHWRRRTEAFF.

The sample holds a few counts of this clone. The DNA for the CDR3 is TGTGCCAGCAGTCCTTCATTCTATAGCAATCAGCCCCAGCATTTT. Residues: CASSPSFYSNQPQHF. The chain uses TRBV5-8 and TRBJ1-5; no clear D gene. There are 15 residues in the CDR3. V was trimmed by 5 bases and J by 0 bases, leaving 12 bases between them. Germline CDR1 and CDR2: SGHTS and YDEGEE.

This clone was seen a handful of times. CDR3 DNA sequence: TGTGCCAGCAGTTACCTAACAGGGGGTATGGATTCACCCCTCCACTTT. This gives the protein CASSYLTGGMDSPLHF. This chain uses TRBV6-5 with TRBJ1-6; 8 nucleotides match TRBD1. The trim removed 2 bases at V and 8 bases at J, leaving 8 bases unmatched. Germline V lookup: CDR1 MNHEY, CDR2 SVGAGI. CDR3 length equals 16 residues.

The chain has TRBV12-5 and TRBJ1-5; D unresolved. The CDR3 length is 16 residues. In germline, CDR1 is LGHNT, CDR2 FRNRAP. Trimming took off 2 bases at V and 0 bases at J, with 11 bases between the two ends. CDR3 loop: CASGLTRGSSNQPQHF. In DNA, the CDR3 is TGTGCTAGTGGTTTGACCCGAGGTAGTAGCAATCAGCCCCAGCATTTT.

This clone was seen a few times. The chain recombines TRBV19 with TRBJ1-1, with 11 bases matching TRBD1. This CDR3 contains 12 residues. Trimming removed 4 bases from V and 10 bases from J; junction bases left unmatched: 2. Germline loops: CDR1 LNHDA, CDR2 SQIVND (reference sequence). This CDR3 reads CASSTGTGGAFF. The CDR3 DNA follows: TGTGCCAGTAGTACCGGGACAGGGGGAGCTTTCTTT.

The chain combines TRBV5-1 with TRBJ1-3, with D perhaps matching TRBD1 (5 bases). CDR3 length equals 15 residues. Trimming pared 3 bases from V and 0 bases from J, leaving 10 bases between. Germline values: CDR1 SGHRS, CDR2 YFSETQ. CDR3 amino acids: CASSSSGGSGNTIYF. CDR3 nucleotides: TGCGCCAGCAGCTCCTCGGGGGGCTCTGGAAACACCATATATTTT.

This clone appeared a single time. The gene calls are TRBV7-2 and TRBJ2-1, with 9 bases identical to TRBD1. The junction had 8 bases not matched to a gene; V was cut back by 2 bases and J by 9 bases. The CDR3 spans 15 residues. The germline V gene has CDR1 SGHTA and CDR2 FQGNSA. CDR3 sequence reads: CASSLSGQGSGEQFF. In DNA form, the CDR3 reads TGTGCCAGCAGCTTATCGGGACAGGGTAGTGGTGAGCAGTTCTTC.

The rearrangement uses TRBV28 and TRBJ2-7; D call uncertain. The CDR3 is 14 amino acids. Germline V lookup: CDR1 MDHEN, CDR2 SYDVKM. Between the trimmed V and J ends, which lost 2 bases and 2 bases, there was a span of 10 bases. The CDR3 DNA reads as TGTGCCAGCAGTTTAGATGCTAGGACCTACGAGCAGTACTTC. It encodes CASSLDARTYEQYF. Full variable domain (outside the CDR3, taken from reference TRBV28 and TRBJ2-7): DVKVTQSSRYLVKRTGEKVFLECVQDMDHENMFWYRQDPGLGLRLIYFSYDVKMKEKGDIPEGYSVSREKKERFSLILESASTNQTSMYLCASSLDARTYEQYFGPGTRLTVT.

The genes are TRBV5-1 and TRBJ2-7, with 9 bases lining up with TRBD1. The trim removed 3 bases at V and 6 bases at J, leaving 7 bases unmatched. This CDR3 has 14 residues. Germline V gives CDR1 SGHRS, CDR2 YFSETQ. The CDR3 here is CASSSGTGIGEQYF. In DNA form, the CDR3 reads TGCGCCAGCAGCTCCGGGACAGGGATAGGCGAGCAGTACTTC.

This rearrangement joins TRBV9 to TRBJ2-6; D is ambiguous. Germline V gives CDR1 SGDLS, CDR2 YYNGEE. Trimming removed 1 base from V and 0 bases from J, with 8 bases in between. The CDR3 covers 16 residues. The CDR3 DNA sequence: TGTGCCAGCAGCGTACTGCAGGACTCTGGGGCCAACGTCCTGACTTTC. Its protein product is CASSVLQDSGANVLTF.

CDR3 protein: CASSPQGYDRRGELFF. As DNA, the CDR3 is TGTGCCAGCAGCCCCCAGGGGTATGACAGGCGGGGGGAGCTGTTTTTT. The chain uses TRBV7-3 and TRBJ2-2, with D perhaps TRBD1 (6 bases). Per the germline V gene, CDR1 is SGHTA and CDR2 is FQGTGA. CDR3 length: 16 amino acids. Trimming removed 5 bases at V and 8 bases at J, with 21 bases between.

This chain joins TRBV2 and TRBJ2-5; the match to TRBD2 covers 8 bases. The CDR3 extends over 14 amino acids. Unmatched junction bases numbered 9, after V lost 6 bases and J lost 6 bases. Germline CDR1 is SNHLY and CDR2 is FYNNEI. In DNA, the CDR3 is TGTGCCAGCAGAGTCGGGGGGGCTAGTCAGACCCAGTACTTC. Translation gives CASRVGGASQTQYF.

The chain is built from TRBV18 and TRBJ2-5; 11 bases map to TRBD2. The germline gives CDR1 KGHSH, CDR2 LQKENI. The CDR3 runs 16 residues. V gave up 6 bases and J gave up 4 bases; unmatched junction bases: 10. CDR3 amino acids: CASSDRSGGAGETQYF. CDR3 sequence (DNA): TGTGCCAGCTCCGACCGTAGCGGGGGGGCCGGAGAGACCCAGTACTTC.

This chain uses TRBV19 with TRBJ1-1, with D possibly being TRBD1 (6 bases). V was cut by 7 bases and J by 5 bases, with 14 bases left in between. The CDR3 extends over 13 amino acids. The germline V gene has CDR1 LNHDA and CDR2 SQIVND (reference sequence). CDR3 sequence reads: CASISQGQTEAFF. The CDR3 region has the DNA TGTGCCAGTATTTCTCAGGGGCAGACTGAAGCTTTCTTT.

V gene TRBV5-1 combines with J gene TRBJ2-7, with TRBD2 as a possible D gene (5 bases). V lost 6 bases, J lost 2 bases, and 15 bases lay in between. CDR3 length: 14 amino acids. Germline V gene sequence: CDR1 SGHRS, CDR2 YFSETQ. CDR3 region: CASKEELATYEQYF. CDR3 bases: TGCGCCAGCAAGGAGGAACTTGCTACCTACGAGCAGTACTTC.

The rearrangement links TRBV5-1 to TRBJ1-6; D is perhaps TRBD1 (5 bases). CDR3 size: 17 residues. Germline lookup yields CDR1 SGHRS and CDR2 YFSETQ. Trimming left V 0 bases short and J 0 bases short, with 10 bases between. The CDR3 spells CASSLGTSSSYNSPLHF. The CDR3 nucleotides are TGCGCCAGCAGCTTGGGGACAAGTAGCTCCTATAATTCACCCCTCCACTTT.

The V and J genes are TRBV29-1 and TRBJ1-1; D is undetermined. CDR1 is SQVTM and CDR2 is ANQGSEA in the germline V gene. The V gene lost 6 bases and the J gene lost 5 bases, with 13 bases spanning the gap. This CDR3 comprises 12 residues. The CDR3 spells CSVRPPGTEAFF. The CDR3, as DNA: TGCAGCGTCCGACCCCCGGGGACTGAAGCTTTCTTT.

The chain is built from TRBV9 and TRBJ1-2; 8 bases are shared with TRBD1. The V segment lost 0 bases and the J segment 4 bases; nucleotides outside the gene matches: 8. The germline CDR1 and CDR2 sequences are SGDLS and YYNGEE. CDR3 length equals 16 residues. CDR3 in amino acids: CASSVEGGTGIYGYTF. The CDR3 nucleotides read TGTGCCAGCAGCGTAGAGGGGGGGACAGGAATCTATGGCTACACCTTC.

This clone showed up just a few times. The DNA for the CDR3 is TGTGCCAGCAGCGGGCCGGGAGACACTGAAGCTTTCTTT. It translates to CASSGPGDTEAFF. V usage is TRBV7-3 and J usage is TRBJ1-1, with unresolved D. Trimming left V 5 bases short and J 3 bases short, with 10 bases between. Germline lookup yields CDR1 SGHTA and CDR2 FQGTGA. CDR3 length: 13 amino acids.

The rearrangement uses TRBV7-3 and TRBJ2-7; possibly TRBD2 for D (6 bases). The V end lost 2 bases, the J end lost 9 bases, and 14 bases lay between the germline ends. CDR3 size: 13 residues. Germline loops: CDR1 SGHTA, CDR2 FQGTGA. CDR3 protein: CASSLDRGGGQYF. The CDR3 DNA reads as TGTGCCAGCAGCTTAGACCGGGGAGGAGGGCAGTACTTC.

The chain uses TRBV5-1 and TRBJ1-3, with unresolved D. The ends were cut back, 0 bases at V and 0 bases at J, with 7 bases in the middle. This CDR3 contains 15 residues. Looked up from germline, CDR1 is SGHRS and CDR2 is YFSETQ. The DNA for the CDR3 is TGCGCCAGCAGCTTGGATCCCCTCTCTGGAAACACCATATATTTT. This gives the protein CASSLDPLSGNTIYF.

Note on this clone: Within the sample, other DNA sequences also encode this same CDR3. V and J are TRBV5-1 and TRBJ2-3, with D maybe TRBD1 (6 bases). Deletions cut 0 bases from V and 1 base from J, with 6 bases between. The germline gives CDR1 SGHRS, CDR2 YFSETQ. The CDR3 has 14 residues. The CDR3 sequence is CASSLAGGTDTQYF. In DNA, the CDR3 is TGCGCCAGCAGCTTGGCAGGGGGCACAGATACGCAGTATTTT.

This chain joins TRBV6-6 and TRBJ2-7; 8 nucleotides line up with TRBD2. Germline-derived CDR1 and CDR2 are MNHNY and SVGAGI (reference sequence). The CDR3 is made up of 16 amino acids. With 1 base clipped from V and 1 base from J, the junction kept 6 bases outside the gene matches. The CDR3 protein is CASSYLAGGTSYEQYF. In nucleotides, the CDR3 is TGTGCCAGCAGTTACTTGGCGGGGGGCACATCCTACGAGCAGTACTTC.

This chain joins TRBV3-1 (or the pseudogene TRBV3-2) and TRBJ2-7; D may be TRBD1 (5 bases). The CDR3 is made up of 15 amino acids. The V gene lost 1 base and the J gene lost 3 bases, with 13 bases spanning the gap. Germline CDR1 and CDR2: LGHDT and YNNKEL (reference sequence). CDR3 protein: CASSQGPQGFYEQYF. In DNA form, the CDR3 reads TGTGCCAGCAGCCAAGGCCCCCAGGGCTTCTACGAGCAGTACTTC.

The chain has TRBV5-4 and TRBJ1-5; D gene ambiguous. This CDR3 has 16 residues. Germline CDR1 and CDR2: SGHNT and YYREEE (reference sequence). The V end was cut by 0 bases, the J end by 1 base, with 11 bases between. The CDR3 protein is CASSLGSGESNQPQHF. CDR3 DNA: TGTGCCAGCAGCTTGGGATCCGGGGAAAGCAATCAGCCCCAGCATTTT.

The chain links TRBV9 to TRBJ2-3; 11 bases agree with TRBD2. V trimming: 3 bases; J trimming: 7 bases; junction bases outside the gene matches: 4. The CDR3 is 14 amino acids. The germline gives CDR1 SGDLS, CDR2 YYNGEE. The CDR3 DNA sequence: TGTGCCAGCAGCGCACGACTAGCGGGGCATACGCAGTATTTT. Translation: CASSARLAGHTQYF.

The chain combines TRBV27 with TRBJ1-4; 7 bases map to TRBD1. With V trimmed by 4 bases and J by 8 bases, 10 bases remained unmatched. The CDR3 extends over 15 amino acids. The V gene's germline CDR1 is MNHEY and CDR2 SMNVEV (reference sequence). Here the CDR3 reads CASSSFTGENEKLFF. The CDR3 DNA sequence: TGTGCCAGCAGTTCCTTTACAGGGGAGAACGAAAAACTGTTTTTT.

V and J are TRBV25-1 and TRBJ1-3; TRBD1 might be the D (5 bases). Trimming left V 7 bases short and J 2 bases short, with 9 bases between. The CDR3 consists of 13 residues. Germline V gene data show CDR1 as MGHDK and CDR2 as SYGVNS. The CDR3 spells CASTPRAGNTIYF. Here the CDR3 DNA reads TGTGCCAGCACCCCCAGGGCTGGAAACACCATATATTTT. The full variable domain, with the rest looked up from reference TRBV25-1 and TRBJ1-3, is EADIYQTPRYLVIGTGKKITLECSQTMGHDKMYWYQQDPGMELHLIHYSYGVNSTEKGDLSSESTVSRIRTEHFPLTLESARPSHTSQYLCASTPRAGNTIYFGEGSWLTVV.

The chain recombines TRBV5-4 with TRBJ2-1, with TRBD2 matching over 9 bases. With V trimmed by 4 bases and J by 2 bases, 1 base remained unmatched. The CDR3 consists of 14 residues. The germline gives CDR1 SGHNT, CDR2 YYREEE (reference sequence). This chain's CDR3 is CASSAGGPYNEQFF. In nucleotides, the CDR3 is TGTGCCAGCAGCGCGGGGGGGCCCTACAATGAGCAGTTCTTC.

The chain couples TRBV7-9 to TRBJ1-1, with D perhaps matching TRBD1 (6 bases). The CDR3 is 15 amino acids. V lost 6 bases, J lost 0 bases, and 14 bases lay in between. In germline, CDR1 is SEHNR, CDR2 FQNEAQ (reference sequence). Here the CDR3 DNA reads TGTGCCAGCAGGCACACAGGGCAACTGAACACTGAAGCTTTCTTT. Protein: CASRHTGQLNTEAFF. Full variable domain (remainder filled in from reference TRBV7-9 and TRBJ1-1): DTGVSQNPRHKITKRGQNVTFRCDPISEHNRLYWYRQTLGQGPEFLTYFQNEAQLEKSRLLSDRFSAERPKGSFSTLEIQRTEQGDSAMYLCASRHTGQLNTEAFFGQGTRLTVV.

V gene TRBV27 combines with J gene TRBJ2-1; D not resolved. The CDR3 length is 13 residues. Trimming stripped 5 bases from V and 2 bases from J, with 7 bases between. Germline V lookup: CDR1 MNHEY, CDR2 SMNVEV (reference sequence). The CDR3, as DNA: TGTGCCAGCAGTCTACGAACCTACAATGAGCAGTTCTTC. Protein sequence: CASSLRTYNEQFF.

The DNA of the CDR3 is TGTGCCAGCAGCCCCTTGACAGGGGCTGATTCACCCCTCCACTTT. Its protein product is CASSPLTGADSPLHF. The chain links TRBV7-9 to TRBJ1-6, with 8 bases lining up with TRBD1. Germline V gives CDR1 SEHNR, CDR2 FQNEAQ (reference sequence). CDR3 length: 15 residues. The trim removed 5 bases at V and 8 bases at J, leaving 8 bases unmatched.